Listed here are 14 T cell receptor beta chains from one sample, sequenced in a study of T cells in Graves' hyperthyroidism and ophthalmopathy. Using RNA transcripts as the source, TCR beta CDR3 regions were amplified. In the first-round RT-PCR of the TCR CDR3, the HTBI primer set was used. MiXCR was run by TCRdb on the multiplex PCR reads, yielding one entry per CDR3 protein. The sample lists about half a million distinct CDR3 sequences; roughly 16% were seen once. The sample taken for sequencing was blood. All receptors come from a woman in her 30s with Graves' ophthalmopathy.

The gene calls are TRBV15 and TRBJ2-7, with 9 bases aligning to TRBD2. Trimming removed 5 bases from V and 6 bases from J; junction bases left unmatched: 8. Germline lookup yields CDR1 LNHNV and CDR2 YYDKDF (reference sequence). The CDR3 has 14 residues. The chain's CDR3 is CATSPVRREGEQYF. The CDR3 nucleotides are TGTGCCACCAGCCCAGTCAGGCGGGAGGGCGAGCAGTACTTC.

This clonotype occurred a few times. The chain couples TRBV12-3 or TRBV12-4 to TRBJ2-7, with D possibly TRBD2 on 6 matching bases. Trimming left V 3 bases short and J 0 bases short, with 12 bases between. The CDR3 spans 15 residues. The CDR3 loop reads CASSFRGGPSYEQYF. The CDR3 DNA reads TGTGCCAGCAGTTTTAGGGGAGGCCCCTCCTACGAGCAGTACTTC.

The table lists this clonotype with many counts. The chain recombines TRBV7-8 with TRBJ2-1; 7 positions match TRBD2. The V gene's germline CDR1 is SGHVS and CDR2 FQNEAQ. CDR3 size: 14 residues. The V segment lost 0 bases and the J segment 8 bases; nucleotides outside the gene matches: 4. CDR3 amino acids: CASSLAGAGYEQFF. Here the CDR3 DNA reads TGTGCCAGCAGCTTAGCGGGAGCGGGGTATGAGCAGTTCTTC.

The rearrangement links TRBV4-3 to TRBJ2-2; D tentatively reads TRBD1 or TRBD2 (7 bases each). CDR3 length: 18 amino acids. The V end lost 0 bases, the J end lost 5 bases, and 19 bases lay between the germline ends. The germline CDR1 and CDR2 sequences are LGHNA and YSLEER. The CDR3 loop reads CASSQDPPRQGGTGELFF. CDR3 in DNA: TGCGCCAGCAGCCAAGATCCCCCCCGACAGGGAGGGACCGGGGAGCTGTTTTTT.

This clonotype appeared many times. The V and J genes are TRBV18 and TRBJ1-6; 7 nucleotides line up with TRBD1. The CDR3 is 14 residues long. The germline V gene has CDR1 KGHSH and CDR2 LQKENI. J gave up 10 bases and V 3 bases, and 6 bases lay outside the gene matches. The CDR3 loop reads CASSPGQGGSPLHF. In nucleotides, the CDR3 is TGTGCCAGCTCACCTGGGCAGGGGGGATCACCCCTCCACTTT.

This clonotype was recorded a few times. The chain recombines TRBV28 with TRBJ1-2, with D maybe TRBD1 (6 bases). The V gene's germline CDR1 is MDHEN and CDR2 SYDVKM. The CDR3 consists of 15 residues. The ends were cut back, 6 bases at V and 3 bases at J, with 17 bases in the middle. CDR3 protein: CASRGAGGADYGYTF. CDR3 nucleotides: TGTGCCAGCAGGGGAGCGGGGGGGGCAGACTATGGCTACACCTTC.

This clonotype was counted at least ten times. The rearrangement uses TRBV30 and TRBJ2-3; no definite D call. This CDR3 comprises 14 residues. With 3 bases removed from V and 2 bases from J, the gap between germline ends came to 12 bases. Germline V gene data show CDR1 as GTSNPN and CDR2 as SVGIG (reference sequence). CDR3 protein: CAWSEVSFTDTQYF. Here the CDR3 DNA reads TGTGCCTGGAGCGAAGTGAGTTTCACAGATACGCAGTATTTT.

The chain employs TRBV29-1 and TRBJ1-5, with D unclear. This CDR3 has 13 amino acids. The V end lost 6 bases, the J end lost 0 bases, and 9 bases lay between the germline ends. The germline V gene has CDR1 SQVTM and CDR2 ANQGSEA. The CDR3 loop is CSVGEGSNQPQHF. In nucleotides, the CDR3 is TGCAGCGTCGGCGAGGGTAGCAATCAGCCCCAGCATTTT.

This clonotype has just a few counts. The chain uses TRBV28 and TRBJ1-5; 7 positions match TRBD1. The V gene end was trimmed by 4 bases and the J gene end by 7 bases; junction bases not matched to a gene: 1. Germline loops: CDR1 MDHEN, CDR2 SYDVKM. This CDR3 has 12 residues. CDR3: CASSSTGQPQHF. The CDR3 nucleotides read TGTGCCAGCAGTTCGACAGGGCAGCCCCAGCATTTT.

Ten or more counts support this clonotype. This chain uses TRBV20-1 with TRBJ1-1, with D unclear. This CDR3 has 16 amino acids. Germline values: CDR1 DFQATT, CDR2 SNEGSKA (reference sequence). V lost 3 bases and J lost 2, with 19 bases in between. The CDR3 bases are TGCAGTGCTAGGCCTATTGGGGTTTTAGATAACACTGAAGCTTTCTTT. This encodes CSARPIGVLDNTEAFF.

This clonotype occurred many times. CDR3 protein: CASSSPGQGVGNEQFF. The CDR3 nucleotides read TGTGCCAGCAGTTCCCCGGGACAGGGGGTCGGGAATGAGCAGTTCTTC. The V gene is TRBV27, the J gene TRBJ2-1; 11 positions agree with TRBD1. V dropped 4 bases and J dropped 7; count of bases not matched to a gene: 9. This CDR3 spans 16 amino acids. Per germline, CDR1 MNHEY and CDR2 SMNVEV (reference sequence).

This clonotype came up many times. The gene calls are TRBV11-2 and TRBJ2-1; 7 bases are shared with TRBD2. V was clipped by 5 bases and J by 8 bases; unmatched bases: 3. The CDR3 is 12 amino acids. CDR1 is SGHAT and CDR2 is FQNNGV in the germline V gene. The CDR3 loop reads CASSRGRDEQFF. The DNA for the CDR3 is TGTGCCAGCAGCCGGGGGAGGGATGAGCAGTTCTTC. The full variable domain, in which reference TRBV11-2 and TRBJ2-1 provide the parts outside the CDR3, is EAGVAQSPRYKIIEKRQSVAFWCNPISGHATLYWYQQILGQGPKLLIQFQNNGVVDDSQLPKDRFSAERLKGVDSTLKIQPAKLEDSAVYLCASSRGRDEQFFGPGTRLTVL.

This clonotype has ten or more counts. V is TRBV5-1 and J is TRBJ2-7; 8 nucleotides align to TRBD1. Germline trimming cut 4 bases from V and 9 bases from J; bases unmatched to any gene: 12. Germline V gene sequence: CDR1 SGHRS, CDR2 YFSETQ. The CDR3 sequence is 14 residues long. The CDR3 DNA reads as TGCGCCAGCAGCGCGGACAGGGCCGAACTCGGGCAGTACTTC. Protein sequence: CASSADRAELGQYF.

This clonotype was recorded a few times. The chain joins TRBV5-6 to TRBJ1-1, with a weak D call TRBD1 (6 bases). V lost 4 bases and J 11 bases, leaving 18 bases between the germline ends. CDR3 length: 13 residues. The germline V gene has CDR1 SGHDT and CDR2 YYEEEE. CDR3 bases: TGTGCCAGCAGCCCCACTAACAGGGTTCGGGCTTTCTTT. It translates to CASSPTNRVRAFF.